This TCR beta chain was documented in a study of T cell changes during pregnancy in multiple sclerosis. The germline gives CDR1 MNHNS, CDR2 SASEGT. V was trimmed by 4 bases and J by 0 bases, leaving 13 bases between them. This CDR3 is built from 17 residues. Produced via immunoSEQ multiplex PCR; TCRdb's table is partial and in-frame only. The data show approximately 99,000 clones, around 93% seen once. This clonotype was obtained from a female donor with multiple sclerosis, enrolled in a pregnancy study. The chain employs TRBV6-1 and TRBJ2-6; D perhaps matches TRBD1 (6 bases). The sequencing used peripheral blood, collected after pregnancy. CDR3 residues: CASSGDTSSSGANVLTF. Written as DNA, the CDR3 is TGTGCCAGCAGTGGGGACACGTCCTCCTCTGGGGCCAACGTCCTGACTTTC.